This note documents a single T cell receptor (beta chain) sequence. This specimen comes from a study of control samples from healthy donors and cancer patients. Germline V gene lookup returns CDR1 MNHEY and CDR2 SMNVEV (reference sequence). The V gene end was trimmed by 0 bases and the J gene end by 6 bases; junction bases not matched to a gene: 1. The CDR3 covers 14 residues. Sequenced by immunoSEQ multiplex PCR; TCRdb stores in-frame clones only, minus some. The sample carries about 150,000 clones, 93% recorded once. Sequencing was carried out using blood. This TCR was recovered from a man younger than 30 in good health. V and J are TRBV27 and TRBJ2-2; 7 bases match TRBD2. The CDR3 loop reads CASSLSGLAGELFF. The CDR3, as DNA: TGTGCCAGCAGTTTATCAGGACTAGCCGGGGAGCTGTTTTTT.